This T cell receptor (beta chain) was sequenced for a study of T cell responses to AZD1222 COVID-19 vaccine. As for this clone: No antigen is known for it.

Overall study findings and caveats: Repertoires were sampled only after the peak T cell response. Among vaccine-associated CD4 TCRs, coverage spanned spike, with dominance at 160-218 and 743-854. Among those given AZD1222, only 5 to 7 were seropositive at baseline.

Germline V gene data show CDR1 as GTSNPN and CDR2 as SVGIG (reference sequence). The germline V and J ends were trimmed by 8 bases and 4 bases, with 26 bases remaining between them. The CDR3 length is 16 residues. Sequenced by immunoSEQ multiplex PCR; TCRdb stores in-frame clones only, minus some. In the table there are approximately 70,000 clones, just over 85% of which are singletons. Material: peripheral blood, obtained on day 0 of AZD1222 vaccination. The TCR comes from an adult in good health. The chain employs TRBV30 and TRBJ1-2, with a possible D match to TRBD1 (5 bases). The CDR3 is CAGIRDSTSRGYGYTF. The CDR3 region has the DNA TGTGCCGGAATCCGGGACTCAACCTCGCGGGGCTATGGCTACACCTTC.